Sequencing of this T cell receptor beta chain was carried out in a study of shared clonotypes between healthy human individuals (dated by TCRdb to 2019 to 2021). About the study as a whole: Two women and a few men aged 18 to 49 years were included in the cohort. Different laboratories and diverse techniques were used to prepare libraries and sequence TCR repertoires, to increase sequencing depth and limit assay-specific biases. For each donor, CD4 naive and CD4 memory were each given three plates, CD8 naive was given two plates, and CD8 memory was given one plate. Per donor, leukapheresis produced somewhere between about 0.85 and 8.9 billion PBMCs. Blood TCR repertoires of roughly five healthy adults were deeply sequenced to estimate repertoire size and the extent of clonotype sharing between individuals. The paper as a whole reports these results and caveats: Clonotypes shared by all four sorted-subset donors showed higher generation probabilities than non-shared clonotypes. Incomplete sequencing was indicated by rarefaction of sorted-subset datasets, despite the large sequencing depth. Because the study included only a small number of donors, the genetic and exposure-history diversity represented was limited. When four donors were compared, the shared fraction of clonotypes was roughly 5% for naive CD4, less than 4% for naive CD8, more than 2% for memory CD4, and 0.4% for memory CD8. Pairwise subsampling indicated that sequencing depth was expected to affect the degree of clonotype sharing among donors. Naive subsets generally had larger estimated clonotype richness than memory subsets. Only blood was sampled, and tissue TCR repertoires likely differ from those in blood.

Via the germline V gene, CDR1 is MDHEN and CDR2 SYDVKM. From cysteine to phenylalanine, the CDR3 is 14 amino acids long. Just the 42-base CDR3 DNA is kept, in frame starting at base 1. V lost 7 bases and J lost 4 bases; the stretch between them is 17 bases long. This clone was recorded once. Its antigen specificity is not known. Per-base quality was not reported, and no clone a single base away is much larger than it. For the CD8 naive samples, CD45RO-negative cells were positively selected for CCR7, yielding a CD45RA+CCR7+ population from which TemRA cells were excluded. The donors were healthy, HIV-negative adults who had no recently reported acute infections or vaccinations. Every donor was a Caucasian adult residing in Nashville, Tennessee, USA. After blood collection by leukapheresis, PBMCs were isolated using Ficoll-Histopaque density gradient centrifugation and then cryopreserved in the vapor phase of liquid nitrogen. Purity and quantity of every magnetically sorted T cell population were checked by analytical flow cytometry. From each sorted fraction, genomic DNA was isolated and quantified by UV absorbance on a Nanodrop 2000c.

TCR CDR3 regions were amplified from genomic DNA by multiplex PCR using the deep immunoSEQ assay. Extracted genomic DNA from each cell subset was spread evenly across all wells of several immunoSEQ 96-well plates, with each plate serving as a replicate. For sorted subsets, around 0.2 ug of genomic DNA, equivalent to tens of thousands of T cell genomes, went into each replicate PCR. Purified libraries were quantified with a Qubit 3.0 fluorometer, sized on a Bioanalyzer 2100, and re-quantified with the KAPA Library Quantification kit. Every immunoSEQ 96-well plate was sequenced on a separate single-read 150-cycle Illumina NextSeq 550 flow cell. The authors' pipeline ran thus. The immunoSEQ output contained only junctional sequences without quality scores, so filtering could not match that applied to full-length reads. To assign V/J genes and CDR3, sequences were annotated using PyIR, a Python wrapper for IgBLAST v1.9, with IMGT germline references. Reads were filtered out if the reads had weak V/J assignments (E-value above 1e-6), no CDR3, stop codons, out-of-frame junctions, or ambiguous translated residues. A V3J clonotype was defined by an identical inferred V gene, J gene, and CDR3 amino acid sequence. Percentage overlap between repertoires was calculated by dividing the number of shared unique clonotypes by the size of the smaller repertoire. Three approaches were used to assess repertoire richness: RTK rarefaction, the Chao1 estimator, and Recon v2.1 estimates of unobserved clonotypes. Generation probabilities were computed with OLGA for all TCRbeta clonotypes obtained by the gDNA method from a few donors. TCRdb obtained this table from immuneACCESS and retained in-frame rearrangements with V and J assigned. These tables miss some clones; where compared with another copy, unresolved V genes account for less than half of the shortfall, and the remainder is unexplained. The V and J calls and clone size are taken from that table; D and trimming were inferred from the DNA. For this sample there are millions of clones; over 85% appear just once. 0.9% to 1.3% of the sample is taken by the ten largest.

The sample taken for sequencing was naive CD8+ T cells sorted from blood. In the paper's terms, the cell subset or site label means: CD45RA+CCR7+. The clonotype comes from a man younger than 35 in good health. The sequence links TRBV28 to TRBJ2-7; a weak D assignment points to TRBD2 (6 bases agree). The CDR3 protein: CASNSPGARYEQYF. The DNA sequence is given as TGTGCCAGCAATTCCCCGGGAGCTAGATACGAGCAGTACTTC.